These 5 T cell receptor beta chains were sequenced from one sample in a study of STAT5B mutations in CD4+ large granular lymphocyte leukemia. Profiling relied on immunoSEQ multiplex PCR, and the TCRdb table lists in-frame clones only, not all of them. The sample lists fewer than 40,000 clones; over 65% were seen once. The material sequenced was CD4+ T cells from blood buffy coats. Source of these receptors: a human donor in good health.

The rearrangement uses TRBV9 and TRBJ2-5; 7 positions match TRBD2. V shed 2 bases, J shed 6 bases, and the junction held 10 bases outside the gene matches. The CDR3 runs 15 residues. CDR1 and CDR2 from the germline V gene are SGDLS and YYNGEE. CDR3 DNA: TGTGCCAGCAGCGTTTTGTCGGGCGGGGGTCAGACCCAGTACTTC. It specifies CASSVLSGGGQTQYF.

This clone turned up a few times. This rearrangement joins TRBV5-4 to TRBJ1-2; 8 bases are shared with TRBD1. This CDR3 is built from 14 residues. The ends lost 5 bases at V and 5 bases at J; junction bases unmatched: 8. In germline, CDR1 is SGHNT, CDR2 YYREEE (reference sequence). The CDR3 coding sequence is TGTGCCAGCAGTACTACCGGGACAGGATATGGCTACACCTTC. It codes for CASSTTGTGYGYTF. The full variable domain, its missing parts supplied by reference TRBV5-4 and TRBJ1-2, is ETGVTQSPTHLIKTRGQQVTLRCSSQSGHNTVSWYQQALGQGPQFIFQYYREEENGRGNFPPRFSGLQFPNYSSELNVNALELDDSALYLCASSTTGTGYGYTFGSGTRLTVV.

CDR3 residues: CASSISSTNQPQHF. Written as DNA, the CDR3 is TGTGCCAGTAGTATCAGCAGCACCAATCAGCCCCAGCATTTT. V is TRBV19 and J is TRBJ1-5; no firm D call. This CDR3 is 14 amino acids long. CDR1 is LNHDA, CDR2 SQIVND, per germline (reference sequence). V lost 3 bases, J lost 3 bases, and 9 bases lay in between.

The rearrangement uses TRBV2 and TRBJ2-2; 9 bases align to TRBD2. This CDR3 has 14 residues. Trimming at V came to 8 bases and at J to 4 bases, leaving 5 bases not matched to a gene. The germline gives CDR1 SNHLY, CDR2 FYNNEI. The CDR3: CASGREGGTGELFF. The CDR3 DNA is TGTGCCAGCGGGCGGGAGGGCGGCACCGGGGAGCTGTTTTTT.

This CDR3 reads CASSLGTDEKLFF. The CDR3 region has the DNA TGTGCCAGCAGCTTGGGGACAGATGAAAAACTGTTTTTT. The chain carries TRBV7-8 and TRBJ1-4, with 7 positions matching TRBD1. The trim removed 3 bases at V and 6 bases at J, leaving 1 base unmatched. CDR1 and CDR2 (germline): SGHVS, FQNEAQ. The CDR3 length is 13 residues. Drawing the rest from reference TRBV7-8 and TRBJ1-4, the complete variable domain is GAGVSQSPRYKVAKRGQDVALRCDPISGHVSLFWYQQALGQGPEFLTYFQNEAQLDKSGLPSDRFFAERPEGSVSTLKIQRTQQEDSAVYLCASSLGTDEKLFFGSGTQLSVL.